The 12 T cell receptor beta chains presented below share a single source sample, sequenced in a study of molecular identifiers for immune sequencing clone quantification. From the PCR reads, TCRdb called clonotypes with MiXCR, one entry per CDR3 protein. This table holds about 640,000 distinct CDR3 sequences, 15% to 20% found once. Sequencing was done on a sample of naive CD8+ T cells from blood, with Jurkat cell RNA spiked in. Subset indicated: FACS-sorted CD8+CD4-CCR7+CD45RA+ naive T cells. The receptors were gathered from a human donor in good health. Some libraries in this study had Jurkat cell RNA spiked in.

Turning to this clonotype: A single base is all that separates this from a far larger clone, so a read error is likely. This chain joins TRBV11-2 and TRBJ2-7, with TRBD1 identical over 7 bases. V shed 2 bases and J 3 bases; nucleotides not matched to a gene: 4. The length of the CDR3 is 14 residues. The germline V gene has CDR1 SGHAT and CDR2 FQNNGV. CDR3 in DNA: TGTGCCAGCAGCTTAACGGGACAGAGCTACGAGCAGTACTTC. This sequence encodes CASSLTGQSYEQYF.

Concerning this clonotype: A much more abundant neighbour one base away suggests this may be a read error. The chain uses TRBV30 and TRBJ1-1; the D is unclear. This CDR3 contains 13 residues. Germline V gene sequence: CDR1 GTSNPN, CDR2 SVGIG (reference sequence). Trimming pared 5 bases from V and 0 bases from J, leaving 10 bases between. CDR3: CAWRRCMNTEAFF. In DNA form, the CDR3 reads TGTGCCTGGCGCAGGTGCATGAACACTGAAGCTTTCTTT. Complete variable domain (other parts from reference TRBV30 and TRBJ1-1): SQTIHQWPATLVQPVGSPLSLECTVEGTSNPNLYWYRQAAGRGLQLLFYSVGIGQISSEVPQNLSASRPQDRQFILSSKKLLLSDSGFYLCAWRRCMNTEAFFGQGTRLTVV.

This clonotype was counted at least ten times. At one boundary the junction diverges from the germline segment, which might be a read error. The chain has TRBV7-6 and TRBJ1-1, with D possibly matching TRBD1 (5 bases). The CDR3 covers 13 residues. The germline gives CDR1 SGHVS, CDR2 FNYEAQ. The CDR3 DNA sequence: TGCGCCAGCAGCCCCGGTCAGGGCACTGAAGCTTTCTTT. This gives the protein CASSPGQGTEAFF.

The V and J genes are TRBV30 and TRBJ2-3; D is possibly TRBD2 (5 bases). V lost 2 bases and J lost 1, with 10 bases in between. Per germline, CDR1 GTSNPN and CDR2 SVGIG (reference sequence). This CDR3 is 14 amino acids long. CDR3 protein: CAWSSGEGTDTQYF. CDR3 DNA: TGTGCCTGGAGTAGCGGAGAGGGCACAGATACGCAGTATTTT.

This clonotype was recorded a few times. The gene calls are TRBV15 and TRBJ2-5; a weak D match, TRBD1 (6 bases). Between the trimmed V and J ends, which lost 0 bases and 1 base, there was a span of 12 bases. The CDR3 is made up of 16 amino acids. Germline CDR1 LNHNV, CDR2 YYDKDF (reference sequence). The CDR3 nucleotides read TGTGCCACCAGCAGAGATCCGCAGGGGCCCCAAGAGACCCAGTACTTC. Translation: CATSRDPQGPQETQYF.

This clonotype was counted many times. The J gene is TRBJ2-2, the V gene TRBV20-1; 15 bases are a match to TRBD2. The CDR3 spans 19 residues. Germline CDR1 DFQATT, CDR2 SNEGSKA (reference sequence). V shed 6 bases, J shed 3 bases, and the junction held 14 bases outside the gene matches. The CDR3 here is CSAQGRTGLAGGHTGELFF. In DNA, the CDR3 is TGCAGTGCCCAAGGGAGAACAGGACTAGCGGGAGGGCACACCGGGGAGCTGTTTTTT.

This clonotype appeared many times. The chain carries TRBV4-1 and TRBJ1-5, with D possibly matching TRBD1 (6 bases). The CDR3 consists of 16 residues. V shed 1 base and J shed 5 bases, with 15 bases lying between them. Germline assignment: CDR1 MGHRA and CDR2 YSYEKL. CDR3 coding DNA: TGCGCCAGCAGCCAAGGTAATTCAGGGGCGGATCAGCCCCAGCATTTT. Translated, it gives CASSQGNSGADQPQHF.

Many counts were recorded for this clonotype. The chain joins TRBV27 to TRBJ2-5, with 11 bases fitting TRBD2. J was trimmed by 5 bases and V by 6 bases; bases with no gene match: 14. The CDR3 loop spans 17 amino acids. The germline CDR1 and CDR2 sequences are MNHEY and SMNVEV (reference sequence). Here the CDR3 DNA reads TGTGCCAGCAGCCAGGTCCTAGCGGGAGGCTTAGGGGAGACCCAGTACTTC. It yields the protein CASSQVLAGGLGETQYF.

Ten or more counts support this clonotype. V is TRBV27 and J is TRBJ2-5; D gene unclear. V lost 5 bases, J lost 2 bases, and 15 bases lay in between. The CDR3 length is 15 residues. Germline CDR1 and CDR2: MNHEY and SMNVEV (reference sequence). In nucleotides, the CDR3 is TGTGCCAGCAGTCCTATAGGCCCCACTCAAGAGACCCAGTACTTC. Its translation: CASSPIGPTQETQYF.

This clonotype came up a few times. One end of the junction fails to match germline, which may point to a read error. The chain joins TRBV7-7 to TRBJ2-2; 9 bases match TRBD1. CDR1 is SSHAT, CDR2 FNYEAQ, per germline (reference sequence). The CDR3 totals 16 residues. The CDR3 reads CASSPQGALNTGELFF. CDR3 coding DNA: TGTGCTAGCAGCCCACAGGGGGCCCTGAACACCGGGGAGCTGTTTTTT.

This clonotype was seen a handful of times. The chain employs TRBV4-3 and TRBJ2-1; D perhaps matches TRBD2 (5 bases). Germline CDR1 and CDR2: LGHNA and YSLEER. CDR3 length: 14 residues. Trimming took 4 bases from V and 3 from J, leaving 10 bases between them. CDR3 bases: TGCGCCAGCAGCCCCGGGGTAGTCTACAATGAGCAGTTCTTC. Residues: CASSPGVVYNEQFF.

The CDR3 here is CASSLVSHEQYF. The CDR3 DNA reads TGTGCCAGCAGCTTAGTATCCCACGAGCAGTACTTC. The chain couples TRBV7-9 to TRBJ2-7; D is uncertain. V was trimmed by 1 base and J by 5 bases, leaving 6 bases between them. The CDR3 runs to 12 residues. Germline V gene data show CDR1 as SEHNR and CDR2 as FQNEAQ (reference sequence).